The rows below give T cell receptor beta chains drawn from one sample of a study of human T cells and chemical hapten exposure. One entry per CDR3 protein results from TCRdb running MiXCR on the RACE reads. The data contain tens of thousands of distinct CDR3 sequences, around 10% of them seen just once; the ten biggest clones take up around a quarter. The sequences come from whole blood, collected in connection with sensitization to the hapten diphenylcyclopropenone (DPC). All receptors derive from a man aged 50 to 60 with alopecia areata. Some clones in this sample may be carry-over from other donors' samples. CDR3s include the opening cysteine and the closing phenylalanine or tryptophan. The D gene is left open where the match is weak. Size tells how often a clone was seen (once, few, many) or the class of an expanded clone, and some rows leave it out.

D gene	clone size	V gene	J gene	CDR3 DNA	CDR3 protein
TRBD1	many	TRBV20-1	TRBJ2-4	TGCAGTGCTACTTCCCCCTCGCTACAGGGGGCCAAAAACATTCAGTACTTC	CSATSPSLQGAKNIQYF
NA	many	TRBV11-2	TRBJ2-1	TGTGCCAGCAGCTTAGATCGGTCTTACAATGAGCAGTTCTTC	CASSLDRSYNEQFF
TRBD2	many	TRBV9	TRBJ2-2	TGTGCCAGCAGCGTAGCCCCTAGCGGGGGGGAGCTGTTTTTT	CASSVAPSGGELFF
NA	many	TRBV6-6	TRBJ1-5	TGTGCCAGCACGATCAAGGCAGGGAGGTATCAGCCCCAGCATTTT	CASTIKAGRYQPQHF
TRBD1	many	TRBV7-8	TRBJ1-2	TGTGCCAGCAGCTCGACAGGGGGCGGCTATGGCTACACCTTC	CASSSTGGGYGYTF
TRBD1	few	TRBV10-3	TRBJ1-2	TGTGCCATCAGGGGACAGAGCACTAACTATGGCTACACCTTC	CAIRGQSTNYGYTF
NA	many	TRBV7-9	TRBJ1-6	TGTGCCAGCAGCTCAACCGATTCCCCATCACCCCTCCACTTT	CASSSTDSPSPLHF
TRBD2	many	TRBV7-9	TRBJ2-3	TGTGCCAGCAGCCGCTTAGCGGGAAGCACAGATACGCAGTATTTT	CASSRLAGSTDTQYF
NA	many	TRBV30	TRBJ2-7	TGTGCCTGGAGTGTAAAAGGGGCTAGCTCCTACGAGCAGTACTTC	CAWSVKGASSYEQYF
NA	many	TRBV27	TRBJ1-1	TGTGCCAGCAGTTTATTCAGGAAAAACGCTGAAGCTTTCTTT	CASSLFRKNAEAFF
TRBD1	NA	TRBV6-2/TRBV6-3	TRBJ2-2	TGTGCCAGCAGGTACTCCCGCACAGGGGGCGGAACCGGGGAGCTGTTTTTT	CASRYSRTGGGTGELFF
NA	many	TRBV2	TRBJ1-3	TGTGCCAGCAGTGAATCGCCAGCCTCTGGAAACACCATATATTTT	CASSESPASGNTIYF
TRBD1	NA	TRBV28	TRBJ2-7	TGTGCCAGCACCCCCGGGGACAGTTACGAGCAGTACTTC	CASTPGDSYEQYF
TRBD1	many	TRBV7-9	TRBJ2-3	TGTGCCAGCAGCACGACAGGGCGCACAGATACGCAGTATTTT	CASSTTGRTDTQYF
TRBD1	many	TRBV5-1	TRBJ1-1	TGCGCCAGCAGCCAGGGGACAGGGGTGATATTAACTGAAGCTTTCTTT	CASSQGTGVILTEAFF
NA	many	TRBV29-1	TRBJ2-7	TGCAGCCCCTGTTCCGAGCAGTACTTC	CSPCSEQYF
TRBD2	NA	TRBV29-1	TRBJ2-1	TGCAGCGCCGCAAGGACTAGCGGTTACAATGAGCAGTTCTTC	CSAARTSGYNEQFF
TRBD2	many	TRBV29-1	TRBJ2-1	TGCAGCGTTGAAGGACGGGAGGTAGGGGAGCAGTTCTTC	CSVEGREVGEQFF
TRBD2	few	TRBV28	TRBJ2-3	TGTGCCAGCAGTACGAGCGGGGCTAGCACAGATACGCAGTATTTT	CASSTSGASTDTQYF
NA	NA	TRBV7-3	TRBJ1-5	TGTGCCAGCAGCCCCGGGGCCCATTTCGAGCCCCAGCATTTT	CASSPGAHFEPQHF
NA	NA	TRBV6-1	TRBJ2-1	TGTGCCAGCAGTGACTGGGATGAGCAGTTCTTC	CASSDWDEQFF
TRBD1	NA	TRBV29-1	TRBJ2-3	TGCAGCGTCCCCGGGACAGAGACAGATACGCAGTATTTT	CSVPGTETDTQYF
NA	NA	TRBV11-2	TRBJ1-2	TGTGCCAGCAGCGGACAGACTAACTATGGCTACACCTTC	CASSGQTNYGYTF
NA	few	TRBV7-9	TRBJ2-7	TGTGCCAGCAGCTCCCCGAGTGGAACCTACGAGCAGTACTTC	CASSSPSGTYEQYF
NA	many	TRBV7-2	TRBJ2-2	TGTGCCAGCAGCCTACAGGGTCGGCCCGGGGAGCTGTTTTTT	CASSLQGRPGELFF
NA	many	TRBV20-1	TRBJ2-7	TGCAGTGCCCGAGGGGGGTACGAGCAGTACTTC	CSARGGYEQYF
NA	medium-sized	TRBV10-3	TRBJ2-1	TGTGCCATCAGGCCCCCCGGGACCGAAAACAATGAGCAGTTCTTC	CAIRPPGTENNEQFF
TRBD1	NA	TRBV12-3/TRBV12-4	TRBJ1-3	TGTGCCAGCAGTCCCCGACAGGGGGCGGCTGGAAACACCATATATTTT	CASSPRQGAAGNTIYF
TRBD2	NA	TRBV27	TRBJ2-7	TGTGCCAGCAGTTTCACTAGCGGGATCTCCTACGAGCAGTACTTC	CASSFTSGISYEQYF
TRBD2	medium-sized	TRBV20-1	TRBJ2-3	TGCAGTGCTATTCGCGGGGGGGGAACAGATACGCAGTATTTT	CSAIRGGGTDTQYF
TRBD2	NA	TRBV5-8	TRBJ2-3	TGTGCCAGCAGCCGGGGACTAGCGGGAACGCATAATACGCAGTATTTT	CASSRGLAGTHNTQYF
NA	many	TRBV2	TRBJ2-7	TGTGCCAGCAGTGCCGTCGTCGAGCAGTACTTC	CASSAVVEQYF
TRBD2	many	TRBV3-1	TRBJ2-7	TGTGCCAGCAGCCGGACTAGCGGGAACTACGAGCAGTACTTC	CASSRTSGNYEQYF
TRBD2	many	TRBV11-2	TRBJ2-1	TGTGCCAGCAGCTTAGGTACGGGGCTAGCGGGCTTCAATGAGCAGTTCTTC	CASSLGTGLAGFNEQFF
NA	many	TRBV7-2	TRBJ2-5	TGTGCCAGCAGCTTAGCGCGAGGGGAGACCCAGTACTTC	CASSLARGETQYF
NA	NA	TRBV28	TRBJ2-3	TGTGCCAGCAGTTTATGGACCGGGGGCACAGATACGCAGTATTTT	CASSLWTGGTDTQYF
NA	few	TRBV29-1	TRBJ2-7	TGCAGCGTTGAAGAGCGGGAGCAGTACTTC	CSVEEREQYF
NA	few	TRBV11-2	TRBJ1-3	TGTGCCAGCAGCTCCGGGGTTACTTCTGGAAACACCATATATTTT	CASSSGVTSGNTIYF
NA	NA	TRBV28	TRBJ1-1	TGTGCCAGCAGTTTGTGGGAGGGCACTGAAGCTTTCTTT	CASSLWEGTEAFF
TRBD2	NA	TRBV28	TRBJ2-7	TGTGCCAGCAGTTTAGCGGGGGGGAACACCTACGAGCAGTACTTC	CASSLAGGNTYEQYF
TRBD2	NA	TRBV28	TRBJ2-3	TGTGCGAGCGGTGGGGGGGGAGATACGCAGTATTTT	CASGGGGDTQYF
TRBD2	many	TRBV20-1	TRBJ2-3	TGCAGTGCTAGAGATCCTAATCCTAGCGGGAGTCGCTACACAGATACGCAGTATTTT	CSARDPNPSGSRYTDTQYF
NA	many	TRBV10-2	TRBJ2-7	TGCGCCAGCAGGTCTACCCCGGGGCTAACCTACGAGCAGTACTTC	CASRSTPGLTYEQYF
TRBD2	few	TRBV20-1	TRBJ2-7	TGCAGTCCTATACGACGGCGCGGGAGGGCCTACGAGCAGTACTTC	CSPIRRRGRAYEQYF
NA	once	TRBV4-1	TRBJ2-5	TGCGCCAGCAGCCAAGGACAGCGGAGACAAGAGACCCAGTACTTC	CASSQGQRRQETQYF
NA	few	TRBV28	TRBJ1-1	TGTGCCAGCAGTTTGCAGGGAGGGAACACTGAAGCTTTCTTT	CASSLQGGNTEAFF
NA	many	TRBV24-1	TRBJ2-2	TGTGCCACCAGTGATACACAGGGTTTCACCGGGGAGCTGTTTTTT	CATSDTQGFTGELFF
TRBD1	few	TRBV5-1	TRBJ2-7	TGCGCCAGCAGCTTGGAGACAGGGTGGGCCTACGAGCAGTACTTC	CASSLETGWAYEQYF
NA	few	TRBV2	TRBJ2-3	TGTGCCAGCATCAGACTGTACACAGATACGCAGTATTTT	CASIRLYTDTQYF
NA	few	TRBV9	TRBJ1-6	TGTGCCAGCAGCGGTGGGGGGAGCAATTCACCCCTCCACTTT	CASSGGGSNSPLHF
NA	NA	TRBV7-8	TRBJ2-5	TGTGCCAGCAGCTTACCGGGAATGGAGACCCAGTACTTC	CASSLPGMETQYF
TRBD1	few	TRBV7-9	TRBJ1-4	TGTGCCAGCAGCCCAGGGACAGGGACGTTTGAAAAACTGTTTTTT	CASSPGTGTFEKLFF
TRBD2	NA	TRBV29-1	TRBJ2-1	TGCAGCGTTGAATCTAGCGGGAGTATGTTAAATGAGCAGTTCTTC	CSVESSGSMLNEQFF